This T cell receptor (beta chain) stems from a study of shared clonotypes between healthy human individuals. With respect to this clone: Other DNA sequences in the sample encode the same CDR3.

V dropped 3 bases and J dropped 3; count of bases not matched to a gene: 4. Germline loops: CDR1 KGHSH, CDR2 LQKENI. The CDR3 is 16 amino acids. TCRdb's copy holds only in-frame clones and misses some; the assay was immunoSEQ multiplex PCR. The profile shows approximately 640,000 clones, 72% of them singletons. The receptor was derived from a woman in her thirties in good health. This sequence joins TRBV18 and TRBJ2-7; 14 bases align to TRBD2. The sequencing sample was made of memory CD4+ T cells sorted from blood. Subset in this sample: CD45RA-negative fraction. In DNA form, the CDR3 reads TGTGCCAGCTCACCGCCAGGACTAGCGGGAGGCTACGAGCAGTACTTC. Translating it yields CASSPPGLAGGYEQYF.